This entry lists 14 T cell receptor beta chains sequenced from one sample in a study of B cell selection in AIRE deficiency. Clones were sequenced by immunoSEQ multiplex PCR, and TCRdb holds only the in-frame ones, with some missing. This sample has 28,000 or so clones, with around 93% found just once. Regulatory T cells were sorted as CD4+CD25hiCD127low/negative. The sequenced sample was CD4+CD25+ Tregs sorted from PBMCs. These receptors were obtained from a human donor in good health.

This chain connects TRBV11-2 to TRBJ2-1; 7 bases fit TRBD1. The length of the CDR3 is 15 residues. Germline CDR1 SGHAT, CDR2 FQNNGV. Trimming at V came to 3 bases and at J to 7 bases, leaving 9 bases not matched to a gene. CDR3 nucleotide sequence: TGTGCCAGCAGCTTCCCGGACAGGAGACTTAATGAGCAGTTCTTC. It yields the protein CASSFPDRRLNEQFF.

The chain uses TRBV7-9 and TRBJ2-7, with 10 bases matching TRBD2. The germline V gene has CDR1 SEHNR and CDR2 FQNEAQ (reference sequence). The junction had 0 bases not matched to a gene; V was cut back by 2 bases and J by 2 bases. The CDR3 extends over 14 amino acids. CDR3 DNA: TGTGCCAGCAGCTTAAGCGGGGGGGCCTACGAGCAGTACTTC. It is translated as CASSLSGGAYEQYF.

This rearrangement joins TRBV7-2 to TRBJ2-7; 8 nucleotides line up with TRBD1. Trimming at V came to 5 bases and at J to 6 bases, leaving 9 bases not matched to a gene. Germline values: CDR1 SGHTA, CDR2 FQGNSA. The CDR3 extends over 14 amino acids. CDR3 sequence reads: CASSLRTGPTEQYF. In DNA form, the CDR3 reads TGTGCCAGCAGCCTAAGGACAGGGCCGACCGAGCAGTACTTC. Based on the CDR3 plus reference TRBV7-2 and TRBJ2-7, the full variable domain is GAGVSQSPSNKVTEKGKDVELRCDPISGHTALYWYRQSLGQGLEFLIYFQGNSAPDKSGLPSDRFSAERTGGSVSTLTIQRTQQEDSAVYLCASSLRTGPTEQYFGPGTRLTVT.

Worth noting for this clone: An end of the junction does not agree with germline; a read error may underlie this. CDR3 nucleotides: TGTGCCAGCAGCCAACTACAGGGGTTCGGAGTGATTTTC. Protein sequence: CASSQLQGFGVIF. The rearrangement links TRBV11-2 to TRBJ2-7; TRBD1 matches at 7 bases. CDR1 and CDR2 (germline): SGHAT, FQNNGV. This CDR3 is built from 13 residues.

The CDR3 bases are TGTGCCATCAGTGAGTCGGAGGGGAACTCTGGGGCCAACGTCCTGACTTTC. It is translated as CAISESEGNSGANVLTF. The rearrangement joins TRBV10-3 to TRBJ2-6; D is perhaps TRBD2 (6 bases). CDR3 length: 17 amino acids. The V end lost 0 bases, the J end lost 0 bases, and 9 bases lay between the germline ends. From germline, CDR1 is ENHRY and CDR2 SYGVKD.

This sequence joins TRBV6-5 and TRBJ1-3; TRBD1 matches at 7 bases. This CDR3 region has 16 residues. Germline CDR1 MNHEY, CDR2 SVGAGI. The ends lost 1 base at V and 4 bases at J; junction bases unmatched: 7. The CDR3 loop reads CASSYFRQGYGNTIYF. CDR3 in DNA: TGTGCCAGCAGTTACTTTCGACAGGGATACGGAAACACCATATATTTT.

The CDR3 protein is CASSPPGGLGHTEAFF. DNA for the CDR3: TGTGCCAGCAGCCCCCCAGGGGGTCTGGGGCACACTGAAGCTTTCTTT. The rearrangement joins TRBV28 to TRBJ1-1; TRBD1 matches at 7 bases. Per the germline V gene, CDR1 is MDHEN and CDR2 is SYDVKM. The CDR3 runs to 16 residues. Trimming at V came to 6 bases and at J to 3 bases, leaving 13 bases not matched to a gene.

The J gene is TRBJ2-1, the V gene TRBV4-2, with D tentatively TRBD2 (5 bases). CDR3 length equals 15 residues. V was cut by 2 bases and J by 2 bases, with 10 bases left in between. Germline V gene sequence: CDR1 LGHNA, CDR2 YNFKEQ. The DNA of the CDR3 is TGTGCCAGCAGCCAATCGATCGGGGCCTACAATGAGCAGTTCTTC. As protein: CASSQSIGAYNEQFF.

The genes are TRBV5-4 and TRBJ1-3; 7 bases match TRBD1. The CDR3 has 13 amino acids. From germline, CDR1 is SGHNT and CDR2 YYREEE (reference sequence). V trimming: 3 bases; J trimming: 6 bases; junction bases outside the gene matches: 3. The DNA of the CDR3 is TGTGCCAGCAGCTCGGGACAGTTAAACACCATATATTTT. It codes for CASSSGQLNTIYF.

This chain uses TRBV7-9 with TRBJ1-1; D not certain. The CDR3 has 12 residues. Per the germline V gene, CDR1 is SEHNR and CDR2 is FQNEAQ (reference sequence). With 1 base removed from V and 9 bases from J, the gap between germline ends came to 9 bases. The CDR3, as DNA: TGTGCCAGCAGCTTAGAACAGCACAAAGCTTTCTTT. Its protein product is CASSLEQHKAFF.

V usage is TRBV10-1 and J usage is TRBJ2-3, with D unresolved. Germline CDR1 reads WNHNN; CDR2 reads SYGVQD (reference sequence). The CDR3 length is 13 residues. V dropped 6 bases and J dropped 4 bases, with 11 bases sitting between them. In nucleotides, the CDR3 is TGCGCCAGCAGAGTGTCCCTGGCAGATACGCAGTATTTT. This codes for CASRVSLADTQYF.

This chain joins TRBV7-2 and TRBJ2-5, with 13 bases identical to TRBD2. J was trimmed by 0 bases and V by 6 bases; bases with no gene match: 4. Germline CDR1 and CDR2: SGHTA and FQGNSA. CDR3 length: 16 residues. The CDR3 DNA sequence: TGTGCCAGCAGGTCGGGACTAGCGGGGTACCAAGAGACCCAGTACTTC. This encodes CASRSGLAGYQETQYF.

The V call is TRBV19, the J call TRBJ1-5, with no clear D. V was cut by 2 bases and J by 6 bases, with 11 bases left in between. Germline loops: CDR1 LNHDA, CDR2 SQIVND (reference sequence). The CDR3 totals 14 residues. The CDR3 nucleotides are TGTGCCAGTAGTATAAAAGGGTTTGGTCAGCCCCAGCATTTT. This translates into CASSIKGFGQPQHF. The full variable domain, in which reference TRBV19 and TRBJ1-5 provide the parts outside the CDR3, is DGGITQSPKYLFRKEGQNVTLSCEQNLNHDAMYWYRQDPGQGLRLIYYSQIVNDFQKGDIAEGYSVSREKKESFPLTVTSAQKNPTAFYLCASSIKGFGQPQHFGDGTRLSIL.

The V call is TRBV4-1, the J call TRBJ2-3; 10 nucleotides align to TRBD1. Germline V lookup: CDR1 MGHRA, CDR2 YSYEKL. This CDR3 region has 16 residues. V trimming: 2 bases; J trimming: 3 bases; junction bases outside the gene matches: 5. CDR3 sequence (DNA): TGCGCCAGCAGCCAACCGGACAGGGGGTATACAGATACGCAGTATTTT. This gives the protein CASSQPDRGYTDTQYF.